This TCR beta chain was captured by sequencing in a study of blood T cell repertoires in COVID-19. Method: immunoSEQ multiplex PCR; TCRdb's copy keeps in-frame clones and lacks some. This table has about 180,000 clones, approximately 80% appearing once. With V trimmed by 1 base and J by 10 bases, 1 base remained unmatched. The germline CDR1 and CDR2 sequences are LGHDT and YNNKEL (reference sequence). This CDR3 has 13 amino acids. The sequencing sample was made of peripheral blood. This TCR was recovered from a human donor in a cohort sampled during active COVID-19. The genes are TRBV3-1 (or the pseudogene TRBV3-2) and TRBJ2-1; TRBD2 aligns across 10 bases. CDR3 sequence (DNA): TGTGCCAGCAGCCAAGGGACTAGCGGCGAGCAGTTCTTC. This sequence encodes CASSQGTSGEQFF.